This T cell receptor beta chain was identified in a study of blood T cell repertoires in COVID-19 (TCRdb year 2020). Turning to the overall study: Collaborator samples came from the United States, Italy and Spain and covered acute and convalescent phases of COVID-19. HLA class I and class II types, where available, came from metadata supplied by the sample provider rather than from assay-based typing. Subjects who had been exposed to COVID-19, were actively infected with it, or had recovered from it provided the deeply sampled blood TCRbeta repertoires that made up the dataset. The repertoires were released in a freely available public database meant as a resource for research on the immune response to SARS-CoV-2. The samples were drawn from two sources: the first 160 participants of the ongoing ImmuneRACE study, and 950 to 1,500 subjects contributed by 6 global collaborators. A de-identified subject ID, COVID-19 status, age in years and sex were almost always included in the sample metadata. The prospective study material was composed of cDNA or gDNA derived from T cells, B-cell-depleted T cells, or PBMCs. Study-wide findings and limitations: The amount of clinical and demographic metadata varied by source and participant and was provided uncurated.

From cysteine to phenylalanine, the CDR3 is 15 amino acids long. The retained sequence is limited to the CDR3, 45 bases, with the frame set at the first base. CDR1 is given as SGHAT and CDR2 as FQNNGV, both from the germline V gene. Between the V and J ends, shortened by 5 bases and 0 bases respectively, the junction contains 11 bases. A single count supports this clone. Its recognized antigen is unknown. Base qualities are not recorded, but no much larger clone differs from it by a single base. In the prospective study, participants were about 18 to 95 years old, resided in 24 geographic areas of the United States, and were enrolled through a virtual design. In the prospective study, participants were assigned to cohorts based on the clinical history participants reported in a screening survey and a study questionnaire. Mobile phlebotomists in the prospective study collected whole blood, serum and a nasopharyngeal or oropharyngeal swab from every participant. Prospective study participants could optionally give additional blood draws and questionnaires over a roughly 2-month period. Before DNA extraction, blood samples from the prospective study were shipped at room temperature or frozen.

The immunoSEQ Assay, a bias-controlled multiplex PCR, was used to amplify TCRbeta CDR3 regions from genomic DNA. As for the authors' bioinformatics: The number of nucleated cells in each sample was estimated by amplification of reference gene primers within the assay. To quantify the absolute abundance of each unique TCRbeta CDR3 rearrangement, sequence reads were collapsed and filtered. Productive Simpson clonality was computed per sample as the square root of Simpson's diversity index over productive rearrangements. TCRdb retrieved this table from immuneACCESS and kept in-frame rearrangements only. Not all clones are present; in checked studies, unresolved V genes account for under half, and no reason is known for the remainder. D and trimming come from the DNA, and the V and J calls and clone size come from that table. The sample includes about 160,000 clones, with 81% observed a single time. Around 5.1% of the sample is taken by the ten largest.

Recombination joined TRBV11-2 with TRBJ1-3; a tentative D match to TRBD1 spans 5 bases. The TCR sequence derives from a woman aged 40 to 50 with acute COVID-19. Source material: PBMCs or T cells enriched from blood (not recorded which). DNA sequence: TGTGCCAGCAGCCTCCCAAGGGGCTCTGGAAACACCATATATTTT. Its coded protein is CASSLPRGSGNTIYF.